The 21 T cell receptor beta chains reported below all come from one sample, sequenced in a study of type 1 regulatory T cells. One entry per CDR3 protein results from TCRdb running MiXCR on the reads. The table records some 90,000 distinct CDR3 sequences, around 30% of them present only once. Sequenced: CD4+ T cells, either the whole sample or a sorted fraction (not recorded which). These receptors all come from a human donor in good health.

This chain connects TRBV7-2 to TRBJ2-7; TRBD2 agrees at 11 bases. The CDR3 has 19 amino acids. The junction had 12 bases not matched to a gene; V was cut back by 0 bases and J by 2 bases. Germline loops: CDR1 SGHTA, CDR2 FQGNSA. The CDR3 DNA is TGTGCCAGCAGCTTAGCGATAGCGGGAGGGCCCGGCCCCCCCTACGAGCAGTACTTC. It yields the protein CASSLAIAGGPGPPYEQYF.

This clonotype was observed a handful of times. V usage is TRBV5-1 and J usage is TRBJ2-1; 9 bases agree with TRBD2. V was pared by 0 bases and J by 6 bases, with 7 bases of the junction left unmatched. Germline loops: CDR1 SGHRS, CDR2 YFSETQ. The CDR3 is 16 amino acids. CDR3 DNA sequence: TGCGCCAGCAGCTTGGTTAGGGCTAGCGGGACCAATGAGCAGTTCTTC. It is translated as CASSLVRASGTNEQFF.

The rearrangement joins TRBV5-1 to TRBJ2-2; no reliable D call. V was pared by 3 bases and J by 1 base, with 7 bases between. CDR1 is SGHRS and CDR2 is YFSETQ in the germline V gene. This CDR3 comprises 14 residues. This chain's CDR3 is CASSSQWNTGELFF. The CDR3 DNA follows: TGCGCCAGCAGCTCCCAGTGGAACACCGGGGAGCTGTTTTTT.

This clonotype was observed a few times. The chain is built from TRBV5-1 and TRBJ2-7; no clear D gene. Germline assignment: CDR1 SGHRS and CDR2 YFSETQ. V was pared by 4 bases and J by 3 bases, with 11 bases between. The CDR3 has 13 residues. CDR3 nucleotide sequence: TGCGCCAGCAGCCCAAGCCTAAGCTACGAGCAGTACTTC. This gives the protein CASSPSLSYEQYF.

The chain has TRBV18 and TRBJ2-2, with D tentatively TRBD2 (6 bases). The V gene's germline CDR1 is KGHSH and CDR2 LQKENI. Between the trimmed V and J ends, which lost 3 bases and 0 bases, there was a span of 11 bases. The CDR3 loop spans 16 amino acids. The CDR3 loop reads CASSPLEGSNTGELFF. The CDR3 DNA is TGTGCCAGCTCACCCTTGGAGGGATCGAACACCGGGGAGCTGTTTTTT.

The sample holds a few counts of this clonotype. Written as DNA, the CDR3 is TGTGCCAGCAGCTTGCGGATTGGGACTGGAAACACCATATATTTT. Amino acid sequence: CASSLRIGTGNTIYF. The chain recombines TRBV11-2 with TRBJ1-3, with no clear D. The CDR3 contains 15 residues. Germline CDR1 is SGHAT and CDR2 is FQNNGV. Trimming removed 3 bases at V and 2 bases at J, with 11 bases between.

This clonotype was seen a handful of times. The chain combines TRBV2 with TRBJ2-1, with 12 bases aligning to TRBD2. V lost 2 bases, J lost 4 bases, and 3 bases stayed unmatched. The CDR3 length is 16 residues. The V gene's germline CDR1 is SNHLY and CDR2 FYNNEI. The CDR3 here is CASSELLAGGYNEQFF. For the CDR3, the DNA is TGTGCCAGCAGTGAACTACTAGCGGGAGGATACAATGAGCAGTTCTTC.

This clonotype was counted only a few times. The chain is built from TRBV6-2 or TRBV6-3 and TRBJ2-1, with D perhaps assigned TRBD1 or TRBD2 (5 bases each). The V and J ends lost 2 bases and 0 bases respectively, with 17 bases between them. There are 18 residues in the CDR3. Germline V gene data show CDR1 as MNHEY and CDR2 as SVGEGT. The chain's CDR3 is CASSYNRHTGTSYNEQFF. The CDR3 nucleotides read TGTGCCAGCAGTTACAACCGTCACACTGGGACCTCCTACAATGAGCAGTTCTTC.

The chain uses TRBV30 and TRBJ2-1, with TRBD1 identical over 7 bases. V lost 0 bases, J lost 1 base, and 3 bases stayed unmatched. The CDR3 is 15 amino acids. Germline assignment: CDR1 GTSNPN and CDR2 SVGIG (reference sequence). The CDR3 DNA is TGTGCCTGGAGTGTCCGACAGGGATCCTACAATGAGCAGTTCTTC. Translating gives CAWSVRQGSYNEQFF.

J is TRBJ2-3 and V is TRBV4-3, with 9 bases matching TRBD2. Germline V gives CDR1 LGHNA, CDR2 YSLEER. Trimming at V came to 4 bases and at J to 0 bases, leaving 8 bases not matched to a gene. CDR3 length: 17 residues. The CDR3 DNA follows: TGCGCCAGCAGCCCCAACCCGGGACTAGCTAGCACAGATACGCAGTATTTT. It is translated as CASSPNPGLASTDTQYF.

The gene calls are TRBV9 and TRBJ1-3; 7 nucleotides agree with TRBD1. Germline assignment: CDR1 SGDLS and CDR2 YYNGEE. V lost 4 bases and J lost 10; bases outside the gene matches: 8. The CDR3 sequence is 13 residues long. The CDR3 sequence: CASSNGTVGTIYF. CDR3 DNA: TGTGCCAGCAGCAACGGGACAGTGGGAACCATATATTTT. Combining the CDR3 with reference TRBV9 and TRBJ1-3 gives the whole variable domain DSGVTQTPKHLITATGQRVTLRCSPRSGDLSVYWYQQSLDQGLQFLIQYYNGEERAKGNILERFSAQQFPDLHSELNLSSLELGDSALYFCASSNGTVGTIYFGEGSWLTVV.

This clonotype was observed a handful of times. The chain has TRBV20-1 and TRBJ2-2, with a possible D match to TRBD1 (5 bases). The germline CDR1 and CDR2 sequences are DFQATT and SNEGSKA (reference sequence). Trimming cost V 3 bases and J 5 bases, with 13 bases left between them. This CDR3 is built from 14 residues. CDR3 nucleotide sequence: TGCAGTGCTAGTCTGCAGGGTGGGACCGGGGAGCTGTTTTTT. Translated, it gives CSASLQGGTGELFF.

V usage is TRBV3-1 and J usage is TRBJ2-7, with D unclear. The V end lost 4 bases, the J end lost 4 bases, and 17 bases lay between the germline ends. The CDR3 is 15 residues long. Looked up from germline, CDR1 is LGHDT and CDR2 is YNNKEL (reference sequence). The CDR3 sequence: CASSPGTERLYEQYF. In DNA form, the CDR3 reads TGTGCCAGCAGCCCAGGAACAGAAAGGTTGTACGAGCAGTACTTC.

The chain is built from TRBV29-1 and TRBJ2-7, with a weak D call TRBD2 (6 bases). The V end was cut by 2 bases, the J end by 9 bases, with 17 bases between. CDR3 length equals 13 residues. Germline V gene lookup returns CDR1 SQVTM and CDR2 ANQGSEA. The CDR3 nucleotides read TGCAGCGTTGAATTTGTCGTCCGGGGAGGGCAGTACTTC. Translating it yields CSVEFVVRGGQYF.

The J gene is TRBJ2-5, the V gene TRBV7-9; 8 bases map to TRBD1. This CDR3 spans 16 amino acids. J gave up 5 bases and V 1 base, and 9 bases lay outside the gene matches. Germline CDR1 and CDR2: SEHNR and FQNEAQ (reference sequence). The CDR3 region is CASSLGGRGREETQYF. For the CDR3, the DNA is TGTGCCAGCAGCTTAGGGGGCAGGGGGCGCGAGGAGACCCAGTACTTC.

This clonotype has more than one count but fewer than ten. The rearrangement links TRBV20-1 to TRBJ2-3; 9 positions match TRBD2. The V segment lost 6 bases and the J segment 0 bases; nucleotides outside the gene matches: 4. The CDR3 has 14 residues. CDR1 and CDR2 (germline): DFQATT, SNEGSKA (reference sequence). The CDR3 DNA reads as TGCAGTGCCCCGACTAGCGGCAGCACAGATACGCAGTATTTT. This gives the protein CSAPTSGSTDTQYF.

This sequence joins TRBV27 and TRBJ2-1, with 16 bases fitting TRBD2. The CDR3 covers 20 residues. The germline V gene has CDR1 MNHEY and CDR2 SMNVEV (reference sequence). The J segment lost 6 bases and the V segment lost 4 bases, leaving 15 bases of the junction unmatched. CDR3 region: CASSSLPPGTSGRAGNEQFF. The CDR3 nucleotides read TGTGCCAGCAGTTCCCTTCCCCCCGGGACTAGCGGGAGGGCCGGCAATGAGCAGTTCTTC.

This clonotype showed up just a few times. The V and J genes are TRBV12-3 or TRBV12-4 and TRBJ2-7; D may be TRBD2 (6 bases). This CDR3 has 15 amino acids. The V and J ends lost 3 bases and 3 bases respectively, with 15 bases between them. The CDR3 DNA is TGTGCCAGCAGTTTTATCCCGGGACTGGTCTACGAGCAGTACTTC. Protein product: CASSFIPGLVYEQYF.

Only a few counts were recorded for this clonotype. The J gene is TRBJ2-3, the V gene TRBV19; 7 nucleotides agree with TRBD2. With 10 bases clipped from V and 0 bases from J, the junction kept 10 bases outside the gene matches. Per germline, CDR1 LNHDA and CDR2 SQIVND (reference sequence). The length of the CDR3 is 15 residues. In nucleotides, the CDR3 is TGTGCCACCAAAGAGCGGGGACCTAGCACAGATACGCAGTATTTT. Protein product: CATKERGPSTDTQYF.

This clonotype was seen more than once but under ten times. CDR3 region: CASSPWTAYGYTF. DNA of the CDR3: TGTGCCAGCAGTCCATGGACAGCTTATGGCTACACCTTC. The chain recombines TRBV6-5 with TRBJ1-2, with a tentative D call TRBD1 (6 bases). The germline V and J ends were trimmed by 5 bases and 5 bases, with 12 bases remaining between them. The CDR3 covers 13 residues. The germline V gene has CDR1 MNHEY and CDR2 SVGAGI.

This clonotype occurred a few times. The CDR3 DNA sequence: TGTGCCAGCAGCCTCGGTGGCTATCCAACAGATACGCAGTATTTT. Translated, it gives CASSLGGYPTDTQYF. The rearrangement links TRBV7-3 to TRBJ2-3, with D hard to call. V dropped 5 bases and J dropped 3 bases, with 15 bases sitting between them. This CDR3 has 15 residues. CDR1 and CDR2 from the germline V gene are SGHTA and FQGTGA.